A selection of T cell receptor beta chains follows, all from one sample in a study of blood T cell repertoires in COVID-19. Produced via immunoSEQ multiplex PCR; TCRdb's table is partial and in-frame only. The sample lists 150,000 to 180,000 clones; around 91% were seen once. Sample: peripheral blood. The receptors originated from a woman aged 40 to 50 with acute or convalescent COVID-19. The CDR3 runs from the conserved cysteine through the conserved F or W. Expanded clones get a size class; other rows say once, few or many, or leave the size out.

v_gene: TRBV27; abundance: -; j_gene: TRBJ2-3; CDR3aa: CASSLSTSGGPTGTQYF
v_gene: TRBV3-1/TRBV3-2; abundance: -; j_gene: TRBJ2-3; CDR3aa: CASSQGELAGGGTDTQYF
v_gene: TRBV6-1; abundance: -; j_gene: TRBJ2-7; CDR3aa: CASSEGPSSYEQYF
v_gene: TRBV29-1; abundance: -; j_gene: TRBJ1-2; CDR3aa: CSVEERRVGGSYGYTF
v_gene: TRBV30; abundance: -; j_gene: TRBJ1-4; CDR3aa: CAWSATPGQGRTKLFF
v_gene: TRBV13; abundance: -; j_gene: TRBJ2-3; CDR3aa: CASSLIELALDTQYF
v_gene: TRBV5-8; abundance: -; j_gene: TRBJ1-4; CDR3aa: CASSLPGLGTNEKLFF
v_gene: TRBV11-3; abundance: -; j_gene: TRBJ2-3; CDR3aa: CASSLVTSGPSTDTQYF
v_gene: TRBV18; abundance: -; j_gene: TRBJ2-7; CDR3aa: CASSPAGSYEQYF
v_gene: TRBV30; abundance: -; j_gene: TRBJ2-2; CDR3aa: CAWSVPWTKNTGELFF
v_gene: TRBV3-1/TRBV3-2; abundance: -; j_gene: TRBJ2-5; CDR3aa: CASSHPGQGKETQYF
v_gene: TRBV4-1; abundance: -; j_gene: TRBJ1-5; CDR3aa: CASSQDLTAIQHF
v_gene: TRBV7-9; abundance: -; j_gene: TRBJ2-4; CDR3aa: CASSLETGANIAKNIQYF
v_gene: TRBV3-1/TRBV3-2; abundance: -; j_gene: TRBJ2-1; CDR3aa: CASSQTQGASTYNEQFF
v_gene: TRBV30; abundance: -; j_gene: TRBJ2-7; CDR3aa: CAWTGTGLGEQYF
v_gene: TRBV6-6; abundance: -; j_gene: TRBJ2-4; CDR3aa: CASSYLSGAKNIQYF
v_gene: TRBV7-2; abundance: once; j_gene: TRBJ2-1; CDR3aa: CASSLALLVAAYNEQFF
v_gene: TRBV6-5; abundance: -; j_gene: TRBJ2-7; CDR3aa: CASRTTIYEQYF
v_gene: TRBV6-5; abundance: -; j_gene: TRBJ1-5; CDR3aa: CASSLTGNSNQPQHF
v_gene: TRBV7-2; abundance: -; j_gene: TRBJ2-7; CDR3aa: CASSYFPGLAGSYEQYF
v_gene: TRBV7-8; abundance: -; j_gene: TRBJ1-6; CDR3aa: CASSLGTANSPLHF
v_gene: TRBV15; abundance: -; j_gene: TRBJ2-1; CDR3aa: CATSRDSGGTYNEQFF
v_gene: TRBV5-1; abundance: -; j_gene: TRBJ1-4; CDR3aa: CASRGQGTASKNEKLFF
v_gene: TRBV20-1; abundance: -; j_gene: TRBJ2-5; CDR3aa: CSAISRETQYF
v_gene: TRBV11-3; abundance: -; j_gene: TRBJ2-1; CDR3aa: CASSLGGPNEQFF
v_gene: TRBV6-6; abundance: -; j_gene: TRBJ2-3; CDR3aa: CASSYSASSTDTQYF
v_gene: TRBV4-1; abundance: -; j_gene: TRBJ1-2; CDR3aa: CASSQNHAGTATNYGYTF